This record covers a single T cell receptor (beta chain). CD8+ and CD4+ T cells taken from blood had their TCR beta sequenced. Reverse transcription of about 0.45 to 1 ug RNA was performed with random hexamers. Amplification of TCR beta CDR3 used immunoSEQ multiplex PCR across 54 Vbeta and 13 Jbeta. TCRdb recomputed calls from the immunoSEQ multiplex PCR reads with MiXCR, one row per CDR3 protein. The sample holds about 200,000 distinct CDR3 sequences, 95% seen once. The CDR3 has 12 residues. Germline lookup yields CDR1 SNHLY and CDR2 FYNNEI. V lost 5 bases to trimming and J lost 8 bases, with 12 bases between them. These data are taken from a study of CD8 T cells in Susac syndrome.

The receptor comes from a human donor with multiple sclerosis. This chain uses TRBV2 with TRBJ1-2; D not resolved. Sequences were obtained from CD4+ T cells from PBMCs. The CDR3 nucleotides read TGTGCCAGCAGTCTCCTTATAATCGGCTACACCTTC. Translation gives CASSLLIIGYTF.